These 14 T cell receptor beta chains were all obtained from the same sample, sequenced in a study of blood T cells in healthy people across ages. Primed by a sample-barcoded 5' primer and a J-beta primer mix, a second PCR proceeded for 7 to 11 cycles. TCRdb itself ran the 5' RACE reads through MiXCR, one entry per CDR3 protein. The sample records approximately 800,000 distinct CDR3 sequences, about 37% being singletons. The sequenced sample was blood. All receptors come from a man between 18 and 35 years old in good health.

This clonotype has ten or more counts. CDR3 nucleotides: TGTGCCAGCAGCCTAAGGGCCGTCTCCGTGTACGAGCAGTACTTC. The encoded protein is CASSLRAVSVYEQYF. The genes are TRBV4-2 and TRBJ2-7; D gene unclear. Between the trimmed V and J ends, which lost 4 bases and 4 bases, there was a span of 17 bases. This CDR3 is built from 15 residues. In germline, CDR1 is LGHNA, CDR2 YNFKEQ.

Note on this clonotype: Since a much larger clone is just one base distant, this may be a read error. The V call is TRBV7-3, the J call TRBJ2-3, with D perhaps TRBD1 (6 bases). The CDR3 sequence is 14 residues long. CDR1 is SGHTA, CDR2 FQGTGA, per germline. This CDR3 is CASSLRGDTDTRYF. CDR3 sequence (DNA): TGTGCCAGCAGCTTAAGAGGGGACACAGATACGCGGTATTTT.

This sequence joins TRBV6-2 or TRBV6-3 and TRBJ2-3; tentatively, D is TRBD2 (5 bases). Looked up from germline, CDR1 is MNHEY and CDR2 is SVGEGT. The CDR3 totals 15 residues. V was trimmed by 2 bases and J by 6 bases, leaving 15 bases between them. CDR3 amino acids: CASSYGGASGDTQYF. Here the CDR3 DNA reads TGTGCCAGCAGTTACGGCGGAGCTTCGGGGGATACGCAGTATTTT.

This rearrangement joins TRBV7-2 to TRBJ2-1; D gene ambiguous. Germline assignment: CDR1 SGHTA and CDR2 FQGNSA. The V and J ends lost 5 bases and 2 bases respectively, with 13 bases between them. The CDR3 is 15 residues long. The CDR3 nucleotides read TGTGCCAGCAGCCCAGACCCTGGGGCCTACAATGAGCAGTTCTTC. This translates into CASSPDPGAYNEQFF.

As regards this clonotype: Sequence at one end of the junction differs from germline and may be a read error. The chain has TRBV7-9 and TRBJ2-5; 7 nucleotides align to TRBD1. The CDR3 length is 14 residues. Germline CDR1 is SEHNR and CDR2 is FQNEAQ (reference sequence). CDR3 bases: TGTGCCGGCAGCCATAGACAGGGCCAAGAGACCCAGTACTTC. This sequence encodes CAGSHRQGQETQYF.

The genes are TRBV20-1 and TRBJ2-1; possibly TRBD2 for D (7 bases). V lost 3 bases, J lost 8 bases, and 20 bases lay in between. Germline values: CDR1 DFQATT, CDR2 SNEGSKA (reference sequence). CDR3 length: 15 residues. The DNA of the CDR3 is TGCAGTGCTAGTTGGGGGGGGGCTGTTCGTGATGAGCAGTTCTTC. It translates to CSASWGGAVRDEQFF.

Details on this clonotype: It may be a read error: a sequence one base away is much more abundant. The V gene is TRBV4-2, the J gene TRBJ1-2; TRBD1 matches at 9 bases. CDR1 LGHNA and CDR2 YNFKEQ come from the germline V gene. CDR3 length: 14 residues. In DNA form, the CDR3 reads TGTGCCAGCAGGCGGACAGGGGAAAAGTATGACTACACCTTC. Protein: CASRRTGEKYDYTF.

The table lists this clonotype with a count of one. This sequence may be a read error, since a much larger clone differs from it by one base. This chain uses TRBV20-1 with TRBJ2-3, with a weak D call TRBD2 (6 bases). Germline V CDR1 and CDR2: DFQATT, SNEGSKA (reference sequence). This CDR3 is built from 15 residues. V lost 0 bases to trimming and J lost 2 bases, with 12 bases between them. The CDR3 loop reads CSARDPGSPTDTQYF. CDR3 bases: TGCAGTGCTAGAGATCCCGGGAGCCCCACAGATACGCAGTATTTT.

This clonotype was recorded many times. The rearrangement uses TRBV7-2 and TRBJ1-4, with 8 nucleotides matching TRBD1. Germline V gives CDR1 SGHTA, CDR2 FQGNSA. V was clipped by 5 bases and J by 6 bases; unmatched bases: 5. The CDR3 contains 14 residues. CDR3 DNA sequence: TGTGCCAGCAGCAAGGACAGGGAGGATGAAAAACTGTTTTTT. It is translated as CASSKDREDEKLFF.

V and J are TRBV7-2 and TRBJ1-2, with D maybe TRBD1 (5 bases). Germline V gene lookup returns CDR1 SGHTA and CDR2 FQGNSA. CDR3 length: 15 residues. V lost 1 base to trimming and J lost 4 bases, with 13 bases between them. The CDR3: CASSLVSGPIYGYTF. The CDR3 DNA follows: TGTGCCAGCAGCTTAGTTTCAGGGCCGATCTATGGCTACACCTTC. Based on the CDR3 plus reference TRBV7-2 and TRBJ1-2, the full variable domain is GAGVSQSPSNKVTEKGKDVELRCDPISGHTALYWYRQSLGQGLEFLIYFQGNSAPDKSGLPSDRFSAERTGGSVSTLTIQRTQQEDSAVYLCASSLVSGPIYGYTFGSGTRLTVV.

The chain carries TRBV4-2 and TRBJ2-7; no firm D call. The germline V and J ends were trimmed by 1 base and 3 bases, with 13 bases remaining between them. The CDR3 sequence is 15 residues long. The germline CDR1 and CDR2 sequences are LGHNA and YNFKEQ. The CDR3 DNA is TGTGCCAGCAGCCAAGCTTTCGTGAGACACTACGAGCAGTACGTC. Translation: CASSQAFVRHYEQYV.

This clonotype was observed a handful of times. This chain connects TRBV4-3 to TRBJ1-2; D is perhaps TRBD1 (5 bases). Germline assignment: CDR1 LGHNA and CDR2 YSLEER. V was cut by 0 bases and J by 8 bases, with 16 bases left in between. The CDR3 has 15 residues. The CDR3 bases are TGCGCCAGCAGCCAAGATTGGCGGGACCTTGGAGGCTACACCTTC. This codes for CASSQDWRDLGGYTF.

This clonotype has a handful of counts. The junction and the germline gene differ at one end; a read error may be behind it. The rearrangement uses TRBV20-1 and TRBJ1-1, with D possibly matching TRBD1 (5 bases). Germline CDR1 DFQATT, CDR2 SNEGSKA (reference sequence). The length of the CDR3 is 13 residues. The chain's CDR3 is CSTRRRGTTEAFF. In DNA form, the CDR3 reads TGCAGTACTAGACGTCGGGGGACCACTGAAGCTTTCTTT.

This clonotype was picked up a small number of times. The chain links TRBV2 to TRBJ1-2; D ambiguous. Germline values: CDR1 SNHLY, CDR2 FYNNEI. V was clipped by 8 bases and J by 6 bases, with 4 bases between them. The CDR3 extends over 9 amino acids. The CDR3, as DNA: TGTGCCAGCGGCAATGGCTACACCTTC. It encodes CASGNGYTF.